A single sample is the source of the 32 T cell receptor beta chains below, sequenced in a study of early T cells in non-severe SARS-CoV-2 infection. TCRdb reprocessed the 5' RACE reads via MiXCR and lists one record per CDR3 protein. The data contain more than 80,000 distinct CDR3 sequences, about 15% of them seen just once; the ten biggest clones take up more than 6.5%. Source material: whole blood. These receptors were obtained from an adult who was a healthcare worker with PCR-confirmed SARS-CoV-2 infection or an uninfected control (not recorded which).

This clonotype was counted at least ten times. The genes are TRBV14 and TRBJ1-1; TRBD1 matches 10 bases. V was clipped by 1 base and J by 4 bases; unmatched bases: 6. Germline CDR1 is SGHDN and CDR2 is FVKESK. The CDR3 length is 16 residues. The CDR3 DNA follows: TGTGCCAGCAGCCAAGGACCGGGACAGGGGAGCACTGAAGCTTTCTTT. Encoded protein: CASSQGPGQGSTEAFF.

This clonotype was recorded a few times. This chain connects TRBV6-1 to TRBJ2-5; no reliable D call. Germline V gene sequence: CDR1 MNHNS, CDR2 SASEGT. Trimming cost V 0 bases and J 8 bases, with 7 bases left between them. The CDR3 is 12 amino acids. CDR3 sequence reads: CASSEASYTQYF. In nucleotides, the CDR3 is TGTGCCAGCAGTGAAGCATCGTACACCCAGTACTTC.

The V gene is TRBV3-1, the J gene TRBJ2-1, with 8 bases aligning to TRBD1. The CDR3 loop spans 16 amino acids. Trimming cost V 2 bases and J 6 bases; bases outside gene matches: 9. The germline V gene has CDR1 LGHDT and CDR2 YNNKEL (reference sequence). The DNA for the CDR3 is TGTGCCAGCAGCCAAAATGCGCAGGGGGCGCGCAATGAGCAGTTCTTC. This codes for CASSQNAQGARNEQFF.

This sequence joins TRBV20-1 and TRBJ2-3; 11 positions agree with TRBD1. V lost 5 bases and J lost 3; bases outside the gene matches: 4. The length of the CDR3 is 14 residues. Germline loops: CDR1 DFQATT, CDR2 SNEGSKA (reference sequence). CDR3 nucleotide sequence: TGCAGTGCTCGCCGGGACAGGGGGACAGATACGCAGTATTTT. This gives the protein CSARRDRGTDTQYF.

This chain links TRBV20-1 with TRBJ2-3; 7 bases align to TRBD2. Germline CDR1 and CDR2: DFQATT and SNEGSKA (reference sequence). This CDR3 is built from 13 residues. V gave up 7 bases and J gave up 2 bases; unmatched junction bases: 6. CDR3 nucleotides: TGCAGTGTCAGACTAGCCCTCACAGATACGCAGTATTTT. Protein product: CSVRLALTDTQYF.

This clonotype has just a few counts. The chain carries TRBV7-9 and TRBJ2-1; 10 bases agree with TRBD2. Trimming took 3 bases from V and 4 from J; bases not matched to a gene: 9. Germline CDR1 is SEHNR and CDR2 is FQNEAQ (reference sequence). There are 17 residues in the CDR3. The CDR3 DNA sequence: TGTGCCAGCAGCTTCCAGCGGGAGGGCCTGGGTTACAATGAGCAGTTCTTC. It yields the protein CASSFQREGLGYNEQFF. The full variable domain, completed using reference TRBV7-9 and TRBJ2-1, is DTGVSQNPRHKITKRGQNVTFRCDPISEHNRLYWYRQTLGQGPEFLTYFQNEAQLEKSRLLSDRFSAERPKGSFSTLEIQRTEQGDSAMYLCASSFQREGLGYNEQFFGPGTRLTVL.

This clonotype showed up just a few times. The chain has TRBV20-1 and TRBJ2-2, with a tentative D call TRBD1 (6 bases). Per germline, CDR1 DFQATT and CDR2 SNEGSKA (reference sequence). This CDR3 region has 17 residues. Trimming took 2 bases from V and 4 from J, leaving 20 bases between them. The DNA for the CDR3 is TGCAGTGCTAGACGGGGTTCAGGGACACGTACCACCGGGGAGCTGTTTTTT. It codes for CSARRGSGTRTTGELFF.

This chain connects TRBV28 to TRBJ1-4; TRBD1 might be the D (5 bases). Germline CDR1 reads MDHEN; CDR2 reads SYDVKM. The CDR3 consists of 14 residues. Trimming pared 0 bases from V and 12 bases from J, leaving 14 bases between. CDR3 sequence reads: CASSLWGLDEELFF. The CDR3 bases are TGTGCCAGCAGTTTATGGGGACTGGATGAGGAACTGTTTTTT.

The chain links TRBV28 to TRBJ2-7, with no clear D. The germline CDR1 and CDR2 sequences are MDHEN and SYDVKM. CDR3 size: 16 residues. The V end lost 4 bases, the J end lost 0 bases, and 16 bases lay between the germline ends. CDR3 loop: CASSSPLKASSYEQYF. The CDR3 nucleotides read TGTGCCAGCAGTTCCCCTCTTAAGGCCAGCTCCTACGAGCAGTACTTC.

This clonotype was recorded many times. CDR3 sequence (DNA): TGTGCCAGCAGCTTAATACGTGATCCCAGTAGGAATGAGCAGTTCTTC. Translating it yields CASSLIRDPSRNEQFF. The chain recombines TRBV7-9 with TRBJ2-1; D is ambiguous. The CDR3 loop spans 16 amino acids. Germline loops: CDR1 SEHNR, CDR2 FQNEAQ (reference sequence). Deletions cut 2 bases from V and 7 bases from J, with 18 bases between.

This clonotype occurred a few times. The CDR3 loop is CASSPLLHQFSGRTRETQYF. For the CDR3, the DNA is TGTGCCAGTAGTCCCCTCCTCCACCAATTTAGCGGGAGGACTCGAGAGACCCAGTACTTC. The chain uses TRBV19 and TRBJ2-5, with 10 bases that match TRBD2. The CDR3 is 20 residues long. V gave up 5 bases and J gave up 4 bases; unmatched junction bases: 22. Germline CDR1 LNHDA, CDR2 SQIVND (reference sequence).

The chain links TRBV7-9 to TRBJ2-1; D might be TRBD1 (6 bases). Between the trimmed V and J ends, which lost 2 bases and 11 bases, there was a span of 19 bases. The CDR3 is 15 residues long. CDR1 is SEHNR and CDR2 is FQNEAQ in the germline V gene (reference sequence). The CDR3: CASSLSGRQGQKQFF. Written as DNA, the CDR3 is TGTGCCAGCAGCTTATCGGGCAGGCAGGGACAAAAGCAGTTCTTC.

This clonotype has more than one count but fewer than ten. The V gene is TRBV28, the J gene TRBJ1-1; D uncertain. There are 15 residues in the CDR3. Trimming removed 6 bases from V and 4 bases from J, with 18 bases in between. Germline-derived CDR1 and CDR2 are MDHEN and SYDVKM. For the CDR3, the DNA is TGTGCCAGCAGCCGGGCCTCGACGGGCAGCACTGAAGCTTTCTTT. Protein sequence: CASSRASTGSTEAFF.

The table lists this clonotype with a few counts. The V gene is TRBV29-1, the J gene TRBJ2-4; the D gene is possibly TRBD1 (6 bases). The CDR3 is 15 residues long. Germline CDR1 is SQVTM and CDR2 is ANQGSEA. Trimming removed 7 bases from V and 0 bases from J, with 16 bases in between. The CDR3 protein is CSASDSVLAKNIQYF. The CDR3 DNA reads TGCAGCGCATCGGACAGCGTACTAGCCAAAAACATTCAGTACTTC. Full variable domain (remainder filled in from reference TRBV29-1 and TRBJ2-4): SAVISQKPSRDICQRGTSLTIQCQVDSQVTMMFWYRQQPGQSLTLIATANQGSEATYESGFVIDKFPISRPNLTFSTLTVSNMSPEDSSIYLCSASDSVLAKNIQYFGAGTRLSVL.

A remark on this clonotype: This may stem from a read error, because a much larger clone lies one nucleotide away. This rearrangement joins TRBV19 to TRBJ1-2; D is possibly TRBD1 (5 bases). The CDR3 spans 14 residues. V lost 6 bases and J 4 bases, leaving 15 bases between the germline ends. Per germline, CDR1 LNHDA and CDR2 SQIVND (reference sequence). CDR3 sequence (DNA): TGTGCCAGTAGACCCTCGGGACTGCTCTATGGCTACACCTTC. Translation gives CASRPSGLLYGYTF.

As to this clonotype: One end of the junction fails to match germline, which may point to a read error. This chain connects TRBV7-7 to TRBJ2-5, with 10 nucleotides matching TRBD2. The CDR3 extends over 16 amino acids. CDR1 SSHAT and CDR2 FNYEAQ come from the germline V gene (reference sequence). The CDR3 bases are TGTGCCAGCAGCCCTTCACTAGCGGGGTACCATGAGACCCAGTACTTC. This codes for CASSPSLAGYHETQYF.

The chain has TRBV7-9 and TRBJ2-7; the D is unclear. The CDR3 extends over 11 amino acids. Germline V CDR1 and CDR2: SEHNR, FQNEAQ (reference sequence). The V and J ends lost 5 bases and 6 bases respectively, with 8 bases between them. CDR3 in DNA: TGTGCCAGCAGCGCCGCCAGCGAGCAGTACTTC. As protein: CASSAASEQYF.

This clonotype was counted a few times. The chain is built from TRBV6-6 and TRBJ1-4, with D possibly matching TRBD1 (6 bases). Looked up from germline, CDR1 is MNHNY and CDR2 is SVGAGI (reference sequence). This CDR3 has 16 amino acids. Between the trimmed V and J ends, which lost 2 bases and 5 bases, there was a span of 15 bases. The CDR3: CASSYPADRSNEKLFF. The CDR3 DNA reads as TGTGCCAGCAGTTACCCAGCGGACAGATCAAATGAAAAACTGTTTTTT.

In its sample, this clonotype was seen many times. V gene TRBV10-3 combines with J gene TRBJ2-5, with a tentative D call TRBD1 (6 bases). V gave up 4 bases and J gave up 0 bases, with 9 bases separating them. CDR3 length: 14 amino acids. CDR1 is ENHRY, CDR2 SYGVKD, per germline. The CDR3 DNA reads as TGTGCCATCAGTGGGGGGCCCTACCAAGAGACCCAGTACTTC. Protein product: CAISGGPYQETQYF.

In this sample, this clonotype turned up a few times. The rearrangement links TRBV27 to TRBJ2-3; tentatively, D is TRBD2 (5 bases). Trimming took off 2 bases at V and 3 bases at J, with 15 bases between the two ends. The CDR3 loop spans 16 amino acids. The germline V gene has CDR1 MNHEY and CDR2 SMNVEV (reference sequence). This chain's CDR3 is CASSLGPGIATDTQYF. The CDR3, as DNA: TGTGCCAGCAGTTTAGGGCCCGGGATAGCTACAGATACGCAGTATTTT.

The chain carries TRBV7-8 and TRBJ1-1; the D gene is possibly TRBD1 (6 bases). Trimming left V 3 bases short and J 6 bases short, with 8 bases between. Germline V gene lookup returns CDR1 SGHVS and CDR2 FQNEAQ. The CDR3 sequence is 12 residues long. CDR3 sequence: CASSLGTPEAFF. The CDR3, as DNA: TGTGCCAGCAGCTTGGGGACACCTGAAGCTTTCTTT.

J is TRBJ2-1 and V is TRBV12-3 or TRBV12-4, with 10 bases lining up with TRBD2. The CDR3 sequence is 23 residues long. V dropped 4 bases and J dropped 0; count of bases not matched to a gene: 24. The CDR3 loop is CASSSRGFLAGDSAPSSYNEQFF. CDR3 in DNA: TGTGCCAGCAGTTCCCGGGGGTTTCTAGCGGGAGATTCCGCCCCTAGCTCCTACAATGAGCAGTTCTTC.

There are a few counts of this clonotype. The genes are TRBV5-6 and TRBJ1-4; possible D gene TRBD1, 5 bases. Trimming took 4 bases from V and 7 from J, leaving 14 bases between them. This CDR3 comprises 14 residues. Germline V gene data show CDR1 as SGHDT and CDR2 as YYEEEE. The CDR3, as DNA: TGTGCCAGCAGCCGGGACCGATTCTTTGAAAAACTGTTTTTT. Its protein is CASSRDRFFEKLFF.

CDR3 bases: TGTGCCAGCAGTGAACGGGGTAACACCTACAATGAGCAGTTCTTC. Residues: CASSERGNTYNEQFF. This chain uses TRBV28 with TRBJ2-1; perhaps TRBD2 as D (5 bases). The CDR3 extends over 15 amino acids. Germline assignment: CDR1 MDHEN and CDR2 SYDVKM. V was shortened by 5 bases and J by 2 bases, with 13 bases between the two germline ends.

This clonotype was found a few times. The rearrangement uses TRBV18 and TRBJ1-2, with D perhaps TRBD1 (5 bases). This CDR3 region has 14 residues. Germline loops: CDR1 KGHSH, CDR2 LQKENI. V shed 3 bases and J shed 7 bases, with 15 bases lying between them. CDR3 nucleotide sequence: TGTGCCAGCTCACCGCGAGGGGAAGTGAGTGGCTACACCTTC. Amino acids: CASSPRGEVSGYTF.

In this sample, this clonotype turned up many times. This chain links TRBV29-1 with TRBJ2-1, with D perhaps TRBD1 or TRBD2 (5 bases each). This CDR3 is 16 amino acids long. Per the germline V gene, CDR1 is SQVTM and CDR2 is ANQGSEA. The V gene lost 3 bases and the J gene lost 4 bases, with 19 bases spanning the gap. CDR3 region: CSVEGVGDRSYNEQFF. CDR3 sequence (DNA): TGCAGCGTTGAGGGGGTAGGGGACCGGAGTTACAATGAGCAGTTCTTC.

This chain uses TRBV7-9 with TRBJ1-4, with D possibly TRBD1 on 5 matching bases. The V and J ends lost 5 bases and 9 bases respectively, with 16 bases between them. The CDR3 consists of 14 residues. Looked up from germline, CDR1 is SEHNR and CDR2 is FQNEAQ (reference sequence). In DNA form, the CDR3 reads TGTGCCAGCAGCCCGGGACGGCCGAATAAAAAACTGTTTTTT. This encodes CASSPGRPNKKLFF.

The sample holds many counts of this clonotype. The chain combines TRBV12-3 or TRBV12-4 with TRBJ2-2; unclear D gene. Between the trimmed V and J ends, which lost 6 bases and 10 bases, there was a span of 15 bases. CDR3 length equals 13 residues. This CDR3 is CASRVGPLEELFF. In DNA form, the CDR3 reads TGTGCCAGCAGGGTGGGTCCTCTCGAGGAGCTGTTTTTT.

This clonotype was observed a few times. J is TRBJ2-1 and V is TRBV14, with D possibly being TRBD1 (6 bases). V was cut by 4 bases and J by 8 bases, with 24 bases left in between. The CDR3 has 17 amino acids. CDR1 is SGHDN, CDR2 FVKESK, per germline. The CDR3 spells CASSRSTGIRAGDEQFF. In DNA form, the CDR3 reads TGTGCCAGCAGCCGGTCCACCGGGATTAGGGCAGGGGATGAGCAGTTCTTC.

The chain carries TRBV6-5 and TRBJ2-7; D not resolved. The CDR3 totals 11 residues. Germline CDR1 is MNHEY and CDR2 is SVGAGI. V was trimmed by 6 bases and J by 7 bases, leaving 10 bases between them. The CDR3: CASSRTGEQYF. Written as DNA, the CDR3 is TGTGCCAGCAGCCGGACCGGGGAGCAGTACTTC.

The chain has TRBV13 and TRBJ1-3; perhaps TRBD1 as D (6 bases). Trimming pared 4 bases from V and 0 bases from J, leaving 10 bases between. The CDR3 sequence is 15 residues long. The germline CDR1 and CDR2 sequences are PRHDT and FYEKMQ (reference sequence). The CDR3 spells CASSSRTVSGNTIYF. CDR3 DNA: TGTGCCAGCAGCTCCAGGACAGTCTCTGGAAACACCATATATTTT.

This clonotype was counted a few times. The DNA of the CDR3 is TGCAGTGCTAGGACTAGCGTAGCCTACAATGAGCAGTTCTTC. Translating it yields CSARTSVAYNEQFF. The chain recombines TRBV20-1 with TRBJ2-1; the match to TRBD2 covers 8 bases. Germline-derived CDR1 and CDR2 are DFQATT and SNEGSKA (reference sequence). The CDR3 covers 14 residues. V lost 3 bases, J lost 2 bases, and 3 bases stayed unmatched.